This T cell receptor beta chain was sequenced for a study of T cells in Graves' hyperthyroidism and ophthalmopathy. General study points: Ophthalmopathy got predicted by the model a median approximately 6.3 months before its onset. Most clonotypes expanded in thyroid above 0.001 were likewise present in blood.

The study enrolled patients aged 18 to 65 with newly diagnosed hyperthyroidism of under 2 months' duration. Cells are PBMCs isolated from about 10 ml of fresh blood. RNA transcripts gave rise to amplified TCR beta CDR3 regions. The HTBI primer set was used in a first-round RT-PCR of the TCR CDR3. Via MiXCR, TCRdb re-called the multiplex PCR reads, giving one row per CDR3 protein. The data show about 290,000 distinct CDR3 sequences, over 15% seen once. This CDR3 region has 14 residues. Germline CDR1 is SGHAT and CDR2 is FQNNGV. The V and J ends lost 5 bases and 5 bases respectively, with 14 bases between them. This clonotype was recorded only once. Its antigen is undetermined.

Sequencing input: blood. The V gene is TRBV11-2, the J gene TRBJ2-3, with unresolved D. This TCR derives from a man aged 25 to 45 with Graves' hyperthyroidism. This CDR3 reads CASSPPDWGDTQYF. The CDR3 bases are TGTGCCAGCAGCCCTCCTGACTGGGGAGATACGCAGTATTTT.